This T cell receptor beta chain was sequenced for a study of Ad26.COV2.S vaccination and SARS-CoV-2 variants. CDR1 and CDR2 (germline): SQVTM, ANQGSEA. V lost 3 bases to trimming and J lost 13 bases, with 16 bases between them. The CDR3 contains 12 residues. Study observations and caveats: Vaccine and placebo groups showed comparable non-spike TCR breadth.

On this clone: Its antigen remains unidentified.

Treatment given: approximately 18 received Ad26.COV2.S at low or high dose, single or two shots; roughly 5 received placebo; per-sample allocation not given. Sampling happened 63 days after the first vaccine or placebo injection. Recruitment in Boston yielded a donor of adult age, 18-55 years. TCRdb's copy holds only in-frame clones and misses some; the assay was immunoSEQ multiplex PCR. Of a few hundred thousand clones in the sample, about nine tenths were seen once. The receptor was isolated from a person aged 18-65 years who received the Ad26.COV2.S COVID-19 vaccine or a placebo. The sequencing used peripheral blood, collected in a trial of Ad26.COV2.S vaccine versus placebo. The gene calls are TRBV29-1 and TRBJ2-1; D unclear. For the CDR3, the DNA is TGCAGCGTTGATCCGGACGGCGAACAACAGTTCTTC. This encodes CSVDPDGEQQFF.